The rows below give T cell receptor beta chains drawn from one sample of a study of response to subunit inactivated influenza vaccine. TCRdb reanalysed the RT-PCR reads using MiXCR and keeps one entry per CDR3 protein. The data show approximately 530,000 distinct CDR3 sequences, about 8% seen once. Sequenced material: PBMCs from blood, taken roughly 24 months after vaccination. These receptors were collected from a man between 50 and 69 years old who received an inactivated influenza vaccine. The CDR3 runs from the conserved cysteine through the conserved F or W. A D gene is named only where the DNA matches it firmly. Rows may omit the clone size; those that give it use once, few, many or a size class.

clone_size: .; j_call: TRBJ1-4; cdr3_length: 16; v_call: TRBV5-1; d_call: TRBD1; cdr3_nt: TGCGCCAGCAGCTTGAAGCCGGGACAGGCTAATGAAAAACTGTTTTTT; cdr3_aa: CASSLKPGQANEKLFF
clone_size: .; j_call: TRBJ2-3; cdr3_length: 15; v_call: TRBV2; d_call: TRBD2; cdr3_nt: TGTGCCAGCGGGACTAGCGAGACTAGCACAGATACGCAGTATTTT; cdr3_aa: CASGTSETSTDTQYF
clone_size: few; j_call: TRBJ2-1; cdr3_length: 13; v_call: TRBV14; d_call: TRBD2; cdr3_nt: TGTGCCAGCAGCCCGGGACTAGCGGGAGGGCCGTTCTTC; cdr3_aa: CASSPGLAGGPFF
clone_size: many; j_call: TRBJ2-7; cdr3_length: 15; v_call: TRBV5-1; d_call: .; cdr3_nt: TGCGCCAGCAGCCTGGCCGGGACTGTCACCTACGAGCAGTACTTC; cdr3_aa: CASSLAGTVTYEQYF
clone_size: few; j_call: TRBJ1-2; cdr3_length: 13; v_call: TRBV14; d_call: .; cdr3_nt: TGTGCCAGCAGCTACGGGGCTTTCCGGGGCTACACCTTC; cdr3_aa: CASSYGAFRGYTF
clone_size: many; j_call: TRBJ1-2; cdr3_length: 17; v_call: TRBV7-9; d_call: .; cdr3_nt: TGTGCCAGCAGCTTAGGGGCAGAAACAATACCAAACTATGGCTACACCTTC; cdr3_aa: CASSLGAETIPNYGYTF
clone_size: .; j_call: TRBJ2-7; cdr3_length: 13; v_call: TRBV20-1; d_call: TRBD1; cdr3_nt: TGCAGTGCCCCCCGGGACAGTGCACACGAGCAGTACTTC; cdr3_aa: CSAPRDSAHEQYF
clone_size: .; j_call: TRBJ2-7; cdr3_length: 15; v_call: TRBV5-1; d_call: .; cdr3_nt: TGCGCCAGCAGCTTGGCCCCCCGGGACGCGCCGTGGCAGTACTTC; cdr3_aa: CASSLAPRDAPWQYF
clone_size: few; j_call: TRBJ1-4; cdr3_length: 16; v_call: TRBV4-2; d_call: TRBD1; cdr3_nt: TGTGCCAGCAGCCTTACCGGGACAGGGGGCCAAGAAAAACTGTTTTTT; cdr3_aa: CASSLTGTGGQEKLFF
clone_size: many; j_call: TRBJ2-1; cdr3_length: 16; v_call: TRBV28; d_call: TRBD1; cdr3_nt: TGTGCCAGCAGTCCCGCCCTGGGACAGGGGTCCGATGAGCAGTTCTTC; cdr3_aa: CASSPALGQGSDEQFF
clone_size: few; j_call: TRBJ1-2; cdr3_length: 14; v_call: TRBV29-1; d_call: .; cdr3_nt: TGCAGCGCCGACGACAGGAGTGCTAACTATGGCTACACCTTC; cdr3_aa: CSADDRSANYGYTF
clone_size: few; j_call: TRBJ1-6; cdr3_length: 13; v_call: TRBV10-3; d_call: .; cdr3_nt: TGTGCCATCGGATCCACGGGTAATTCACCCCTCCACTTT; cdr3_aa: CAIGSTGNSPLHF
clone_size: .; j_call: TRBJ2-1; cdr3_length: 12; v_call: TRBV20-1; d_call: .; cdr3_nt: TGCAGTGCTAAATGGGGGGCCAATGAGCAGTTCTTC; cdr3_aa: CSAKWGANEQFF
clone_size: .; j_call: TRBJ2-3; cdr3_length: 15; v_call: TRBV14; d_call: TRBD1; cdr3_nt: TGTGCCAGCAGCCACTGGACAGGGCGCACAGATACGCAGTATTTT; cdr3_aa: CASSHWTGRTDTQYF
clone_size: .; j_call: TRBJ2-5; cdr3_length: 15; v_call: TRBV9; d_call: .; cdr3_nt: TGTGCCAGCAGCGTAGGGGGACAAATTCAAGAGACCCAGTACTTC; cdr3_aa: CASSVGGQIQETQYF
clone_size: .; j_call: TRBJ2-5; cdr3_length: 14; v_call: TRBV5-6; d_call: .; cdr3_nt: TGTGCCAGCAGCTTGGGGGTGAGCCAAGAGACCCAGTACTTC; cdr3_aa: CASSLGVSQETQYF
clone_size: many; j_call: TRBJ2-5; cdr3_length: 15; v_call: TRBV20-1; d_call: TRBD2; cdr3_nt: TGCAGTGCTAGGAGGCTAGCGGGGTCATGGGAGACCCAGTACTTC; cdr3_aa: CSARRLAGSWETQYF
clone_size: .; j_call: TRBJ2-7; cdr3_length: 12; v_call: TRBV12-3/TRBV12-4; d_call: TRBD1; cdr3_nt: TGTGCCAGCAAAAGACAGGGGGGCGAGCAGTACTTC; cdr3_aa: CASKRQGGEQYF
clone_size: .; j_call: TRBJ1-1; cdr3_length: 14; v_call: TRBV7-2; d_call: .; cdr3_nt: TGTGCCAGCAGCTCTATGTCAGTGAACACTGAAGCTTTCTTT; cdr3_aa: CASSSMSVNTEAFF
clone_size: many; j_call: TRBJ1-5; cdr3_length: 15; v_call: TRBV7-8; d_call: .; cdr3_nt: TGTGCCAGCAGCCTCCTGGCAGGCCGCAATCAGCCCCAGCATTTT; cdr3_aa: CASSLLAGRNQPQHF
clone_size: many; j_call: TRBJ1-2; cdr3_length: 14; v_call: TRBV6-1; d_call: TRBD1; cdr3_nt: TGTGCCAGCAGCTCGCCGGGACAGGGGGAGGGCTACACCTTC; cdr3_aa: CASSSPGQGEGYTF
clone_size: .; j_call: TRBJ2-2; cdr3_length: 14; v_call: TRBV19; d_call: .; cdr3_nt: TGTGCCAGTACCCACGCCCACCCGACCGGGGAGCTGTTTTTT; cdr3_aa: CASTHAHPTGELFF
clone_size: few; j_call: TRBJ2-1; cdr3_length: 13; v_call: TRBV24-1; d_call: .; cdr3_nt: TGTGCCACCAGTGATGCAGGGTTCGGTGAGCAGTTCTTC; cdr3_aa: CATSDAGFGEQFF
clone_size: .; j_call: TRBJ2-1; cdr3_length: 15; v_call: TRBV7-7; d_call: TRBD1; cdr3_nt: TGTGCTAGCAGCCCTGACAGGGTTTCCTACAATGAGCAGTTCTTC; cdr3_aa: CASSPDRVSYNEQFF
clone_size: .; j_call: TRBJ2-5; cdr3_length: 16; v_call: TRBV4-3; d_call: TRBD2; cdr3_nt: TGCGCCAGCAGCCAAGATAGCGGGAGCTACCAAGAGACCCAGTACTTC; cdr3_aa: CASSQDSGSYQETQYF
clone_size: few; j_call: TRBJ1-6; cdr3_length: 18; v_call: TRBV4-2; d_call: TRBD1; cdr3_nt: TGTGCCAGCAGCCAAGAGGGACTCCGGGACAGGGGACGGTCACCCCTCCACTTT; cdr3_aa: CASSQEGLRDRGRSPLHF
clone_size: few; j_call: TRBJ2-5; cdr3_length: 17; v_call: TRBV4-3; d_call: .; cdr3_nt: TGCGCCAGCAGCCAAGAGGGGGACTTCGGAGGGCAAGAGACCCAGTACTTC; cdr3_aa: CASSQEGDFGGQETQYF
clone_size: many; j_call: TRBJ2-6; cdr3_length: 14; v_call: TRBV7-2; d_call: .; cdr3_nt: TGTGCCAGCAGCAGGGGCTCTGGGGCCAACGTCCTGACTTTC; cdr3_aa: CASSRGSGANVLTF
clone_size: many; j_call: TRBJ1-1; cdr3_length: 15; v_call: TRBV4-1; d_call: .; cdr3_nt: TGCGCCAGCAGCCAATGGCACCTTCTCCCATCTGAAGCTTTCTTT; cdr3_aa: CASSQWHLLPSEAFF
clone_size: many; j_call: TRBJ1-1; cdr3_length: 14; v_call: TRBV5-1; d_call: .; cdr3_nt: TGCGCCAGCAGCACCCAGGACAAGAACACTGAAGCTTTCTTT; cdr3_aa: CASSTQDKNTEAFF